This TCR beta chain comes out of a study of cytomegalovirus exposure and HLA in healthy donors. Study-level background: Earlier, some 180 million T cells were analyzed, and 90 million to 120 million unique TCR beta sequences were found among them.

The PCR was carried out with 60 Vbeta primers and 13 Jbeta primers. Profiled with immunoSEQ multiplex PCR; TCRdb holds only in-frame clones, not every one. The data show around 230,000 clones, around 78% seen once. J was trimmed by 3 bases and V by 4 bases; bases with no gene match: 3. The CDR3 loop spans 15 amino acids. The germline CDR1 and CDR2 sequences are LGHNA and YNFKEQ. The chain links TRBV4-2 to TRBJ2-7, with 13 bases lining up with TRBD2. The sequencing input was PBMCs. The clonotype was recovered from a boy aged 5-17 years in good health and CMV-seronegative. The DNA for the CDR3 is TGTGCCAGCAGCCTGACTAGCGGGGGGTTCTACGAGCAGTACTTC. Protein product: CASSLTSGGFYEQYF.